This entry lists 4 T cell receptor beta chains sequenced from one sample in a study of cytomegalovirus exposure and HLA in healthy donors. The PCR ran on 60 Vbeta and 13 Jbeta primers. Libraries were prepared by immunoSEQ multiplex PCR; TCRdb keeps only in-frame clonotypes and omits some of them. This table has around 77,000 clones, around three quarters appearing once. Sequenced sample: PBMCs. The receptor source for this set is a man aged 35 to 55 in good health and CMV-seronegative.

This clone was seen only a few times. The CDR3 DNA sequence: TGTGCCAGCACTCCCCGAAAGGGGTCCCCCTACGAGCAGTACTTC. Translated, it gives CASTPRKGSPYEQYF. This sequence joins TRBV27 and TRBJ2-7; possibly TRBD1 for D (5 bases). CDR1 and CDR2 (germline): MNHEY, SMNVEV (reference sequence). The V and J ends lost 7 bases and 2 bases respectively, with 18 bases between them. The CDR3 loop spans 15 amino acids.

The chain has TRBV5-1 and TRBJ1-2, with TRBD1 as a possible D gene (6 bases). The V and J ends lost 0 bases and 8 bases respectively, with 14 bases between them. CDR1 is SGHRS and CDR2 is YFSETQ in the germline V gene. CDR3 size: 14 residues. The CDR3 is CASSLGTGSRGYTF. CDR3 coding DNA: TGCGCCAGCAGCTTGGGAACAGGGAGTCGAGGCTACACCTTC.

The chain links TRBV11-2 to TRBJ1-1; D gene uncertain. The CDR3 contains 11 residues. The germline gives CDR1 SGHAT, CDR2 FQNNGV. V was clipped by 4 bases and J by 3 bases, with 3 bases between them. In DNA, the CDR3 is TGTGCCAGCAGCTCGGACACTGAAGCTTTCTTT. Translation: CASSSDTEAFF.

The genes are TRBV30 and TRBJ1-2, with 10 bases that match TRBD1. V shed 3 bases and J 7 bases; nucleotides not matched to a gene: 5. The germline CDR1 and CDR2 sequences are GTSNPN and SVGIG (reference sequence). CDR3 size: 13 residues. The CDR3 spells CAWSRDRGPGYTF. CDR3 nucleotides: TGTGCCTGGAGCCGAGACAGGGGGCCTGGCTACACCTTC.